This T cell receptor beta chain was identified in a study of shared clonotypes between healthy human individuals. Study-level background: CD4 naive cells filled three plates per donor, CD4 memory three, CD8 naive two and CD8 memory one.

CDR3 length: 17 residues. The J segment lost 5 bases and the V segment lost 5 bases, leaving 14 bases of the junction unmatched. The germline V gene encodes CDR1 SNHLY and CDR2 FYNNEI. Sequenced by immunoSEQ multiplex PCR; TCRdb stores in-frame clones only, minus some. The repertoire holds around 940,000 clones, with about 80% as singletons. This chain connects TRBV2 to TRBJ2-7; TRBD1 matches at 11 bases. This TCR was sampled from a man aged 18-30 years in good health. The sample taken for sequencing was memory CD4+ T cells sorted from blood. Subset indicated: CD45RA-negative fraction. CDR3 sequence reads: CASSPGQGVLGKNEQYF. Here the CDR3 DNA reads TGTGCCAGCAGTCCGGGACAGGGGGTCTTGGGTAAGAACGAGCAGTACTTC.